This record concerns one T cell receptor beta chain sequence. The antigen is not known. This record belongs to a study of a mutant IDH1 vaccine in newly diagnosed glioma. On the study more broadly: The first vaccination came 4-6 weeks after radiotherapy alone, or with temozolomide cycles. Standard pretreatment was either radiotherapy, temozolomide, or, for most, radiochemotherapy with temozolomide.

Sequencing was performed with immunoSEQ multiplex PCR; in TCRdb, only in-frame clones are kept and a portion is missing. In the table there are around 60,000 clones, about 88% of which are singletons. Time point noted: week 11, during vaccination. Doses consisted of 300 ug of mutant IDH1 20-mer peptide each, paired with topical imiquimod. The donors' diagnosis was new WHO grade 3 or 4 astrocytoma that was IDH1-mutant and ATRX-lost. General study findings and limits: Vaccine-induced immune responses occurred in 80% to 95% of patients.

The sequenced sample was PBMCs, obtained from a glioma patient whose treatment included an IDH1 peptide vaccine. The receptor's source is a man in his forties with glioma.

In DNA form, the CDR3 reads TGTGCCAGCAGTTATGGGGACCCGGCGCAAGAGACCCAGTACTTC. It specifies CASSYGDPAQETQYF. The chain couples TRBV6-6 to TRBJ2-5; D is tentatively TRBD1 or TRBD2 (5 bases each). The V end was cut by 3 bases, the J end by 2 bases, with 13 bases between. This CDR3 is 15 amino acids long. CDR1 is MNHNY and CDR2 is SVGAGI in the germline V gene (reference sequence).